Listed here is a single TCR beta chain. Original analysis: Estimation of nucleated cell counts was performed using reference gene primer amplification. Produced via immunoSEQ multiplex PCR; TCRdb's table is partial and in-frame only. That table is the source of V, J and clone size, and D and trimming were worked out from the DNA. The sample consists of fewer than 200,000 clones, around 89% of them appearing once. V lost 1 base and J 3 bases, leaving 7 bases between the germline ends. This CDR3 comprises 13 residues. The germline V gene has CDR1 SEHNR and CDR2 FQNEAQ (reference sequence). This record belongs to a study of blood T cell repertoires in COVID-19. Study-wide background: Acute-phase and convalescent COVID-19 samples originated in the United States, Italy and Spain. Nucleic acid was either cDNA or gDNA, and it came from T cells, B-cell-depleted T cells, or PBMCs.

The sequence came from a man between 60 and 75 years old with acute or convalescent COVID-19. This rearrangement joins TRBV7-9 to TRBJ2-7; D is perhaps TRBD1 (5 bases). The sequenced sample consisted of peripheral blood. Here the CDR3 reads CASSLGQYYEQYV. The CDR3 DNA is TGTGCCAGCAGCTTAGGACAGTACTACGAGCAGTACGTC.